The source of this T cell receptor (beta chain) is a study of monozygotic twins with inflammatory bowel disease. General study results and limits: Discordant twins showed the same repertoire similarity as concordant twins, possibly from limited power.

Worth noting for this clonotype: The antigen is unknown.

Germline CDR1 reads LGHDT; CDR2 reads YNNKEL (reference sequence). The CDR3 is 16 amino acids. Nested PCRs of roughly 15 and 9 cycles, two in total, were run on TCRalpha and TCRbeta cDNA. With the 5' RACE reads reprocessed, TCRdb shows one record per CDR3 protein and no DNA. The record lists about 300,000 distinct CDR3 sequences, of which the ten most abundant hold approximately 5.9%. This chain uses TRBV3-1 with TRBJ2-2; the D call from TCRdb, TRBD1, cannot be confirmed without DNA. This sequence was found in a human donor with ulcerative colitis or Crohn's disease, or a healthy co-twin of an affected twin (not recorded which). Sequenced: blood. The CDR3 reads CASSLFLQVPTGELFF.